This T cell receptor (beta chain) came from a study of cytomegalovirus exposure and HLA in healthy donors. Trimming cost V 5 bases and J 6 bases; bases outside gene matches: 22. The germline V gene has CDR1 SEHNR and CDR2 FQNEAQ (reference sequence). CDR3 size: 19 residues. This PCR relied on a set of 60 Vbeta primers and 13 Jbeta primers. Generated by immunoSEQ multiplex PCR, the TCRdb table keeps only in-frame clones and is missing some. Among 200,000 or so clones listed, about 90% were seen once. This TCR derives from a girl under three years old in good health and CMV-seronegative. Sequencing was done on a sample of PBMCs. The genes are TRBV7-9 and TRBJ2-7; TRBD2 aligns across 10 bases. The CDR3 here is CASSHRALLAGIRSPEQYF. The DNA of the CDR3 is TGTGCCAGCAGCCATAGGGCGCTACTAGCGGGAATTCGAAGTCCCGAGCAGTACTTC. The whole variable domain, remainder taken from reference TRBV7-9 and TRBJ2-7, is DTGVSQNPRHKITKRGQNVTFRCDPISEHNRLYWYRQTLGQGPEFLTYFQNEAQLEKSRLLSDRFSAERPKGSFSTLEIQRTEQGDSAMYLCASSHRALLAGIRSPEQYFGPGTRLTVT.